The 18 T cell receptor beta chains reported below all come from one sample, sequenced in a study of blood T cell repertoires in COVID-19 (dated by TCRdb to 2019 to 2021). The library relied on the immunoSEQ multiplex PCR assay. Imported from immuneACCESS, the table was reduced by TCRdb to in-frame sequences with V and J called. These copies leave out some clones; in studies compared against another copy, an unresolved V gene accounts for under half, and the cause of the remainder is not known. The sample table lists 85,000 to 130,000 clones, 87% of them with a count of one. More than 14% of the sample is taken by the ten largest. The sequencing input was peripheral blood. Receptors originate from a man aged 50 or older with acute or convalescent COVID-19.

This clone was picked up one time. The chain uses TRBV3-1 (or the pseudogene TRBV3-2) and TRBJ2-3, with D tentatively TRBD1 (5 bases). In germline, CDR1 is LGHDT, CDR2 YNNKEL (reference sequence). V lost 1 base and J lost 0, with 11 bases in between. The CDR3 totals 16 residues. The CDR3 nucleotides are TGTGCCAGCAGCCAAGGACAGCAATTTAGCACAGATACGCAGTATTTT. It specifies CASSQGQQFSTDTQYF.

This clone was detected only once. This chain links TRBV5-1 with TRBJ2-2; 7 bases fit TRBD1. Trimming cost V 4 bases and J 6 bases; bases outside gene matches: 9. Germline V gene data show CDR1 as SGHRS and CDR2 as YFSETQ. The CDR3 consists of 15 residues. CDR3 sequence (DNA): TGCGCCAGCAGCCTACAGGGGCCCAGTCCCGGGGAGCTGTTTTTT. It is translated as CASSLQGPSPGELFF.

CDR3 bases: TGTGCCAGCAGCCCCCCTGTGAACACCGGGGAGCTGTTTTTT. Translating gives CASSPPVNTGELFF. V gene TRBV7-9 combines with J gene TRBJ2-2; unclear D gene. V dropped 5 bases and J dropped 1 base, with 8 bases sitting between them. Germline loops: CDR1 SEHNR, CDR2 FQNEAQ (reference sequence). The CDR3 covers 14 residues.

The chain joins TRBV28 to TRBJ2-7; no definite D call. The CDR3 contains 15 residues. V was shortened by 6 bases and J by 6 bases, with 21 bases between the two germline ends. CDR1 is MDHEN and CDR2 is SYDVKM in the germline V gene. CDR3: CASSSSQTLLSEQYF. The CDR3 bases are TGTGCCAGCAGCTCCTCCCAAACGCTGCTGAGCGAGCAGTACTTC.

V and J are TRBV24-1 and TRBJ2-1, with 10 bases that match TRBD1. This CDR3 region has 16 residues. Germline CDR1 reads KGHDR; CDR2 reads SFDVKD. Germline trimming cut 3 bases from V and 8 bases from J; bases unmatched to any gene: 9. CDR3 DNA sequence: TGTGCCACCAGTGATAACTTGGACAGGGGGTATGATGAGCAGTTCTTC. Protein sequence: CATSDNLDRGYDEQFF.

As concerns this clone: Other DNA variants within this sample encode the same CDR3. The rearrangement uses TRBV19 and TRBJ2-7, with a weak D call TRBD2 (5 bases). Germline CDR1 LNHDA, CDR2 SQIVND (reference sequence). The germline V and J ends were trimmed by 1 base and 0 bases, with 7 bases remaining between them. The CDR3 is made up of 14 amino acids. CDR3: CASSIGGLSYEQYF. CDR3 sequence (DNA): TGTGCCAGTAGTATAGGAGGACTCTCCTACGAGCAGTACTTC.

The chain has TRBV28 and TRBJ1-1; maybe TRBD1 (6 bases). V dropped 5 bases and J dropped 1 base, with 11 bases sitting between them. CDR3 length equals 14 residues. The germline gives CDR1 MDHEN, CDR2 SYDVKM. The CDR3 reads CASSRIQGNTEAFF. DNA of the CDR3: TGTGCCAGCAGTCGTATACAGGGGAACACTGAAGCTTTCTTT.

V usage is TRBV18 and J usage is TRBJ2-7; 13 bases are shared with TRBD2. The CDR3 runs to 21 residues. Trimming took 5 bases from V and 2 from J; bases not matched to a gene: 21. Germline V gives CDR1 KGHSH, CDR2 LQKENI. The CDR3: CASSSGRTAPGLAGHTYEQYF. The CDR3 DNA reads TGTGCCAGCTCATCAGGGAGGACGGCGCCGGGACTAGCGGGACATACCTACGAGCAGTACTTC.

The chain links TRBV5-6 to TRBJ1-4; no reliable D call. The CDR3 has 12 amino acids. V lost 0 bases and J 12 bases, leaving 9 bases between the germline ends. The germline V gene encodes CDR1 SGHDT and CDR2 YYEEEE. The CDR3 nucleotides are TGTGCCAGCAGCTTGGGCGCTCGGGAACTGTTTTTT. This codes for CASSLGARELFF.

The chain employs TRBV12-3 or TRBV12-4 and TRBJ2-3; D not resolved. The CDR3 totals 11 residues. V was shortened by 6 bases and J by 4 bases, with 5 bases between the two germline ends. CDR3 in DNA: TGTGCCAGCAGCCCGGCAGATACGCAGTATTTT. This sequence encodes CASSPADTQYF.

The CDR3 spells CASSQRAGLSYNEQFF. The CDR3 DNA follows: TGTGCCAGCAGCCAACGAGCGGGTCTCTCCTACAATGAGCAGTTCTTC. This chain uses TRBV3-1 (or the pseudogene TRBV3-2) with TRBJ2-1; D may be TRBD2 (6 bases). CDR3 length: 16 amino acids. Trimming took 2 bases from V and 0 from J, leaving 11 bases between them. In germline, CDR1 is LGHDT, CDR2 YNNKEL (reference sequence).

This clone was recorded once. The chain is built from TRBV29-1 and TRBJ2-1; 10 bases match TRBD1. The CDR3 is 14 residues long. V shed 4 bases, J shed 7 bases, and the junction held 7 bases outside the gene matches. Germline lookup yields CDR1 SQVTM and CDR2 ANQGSEA. The CDR3 here is CSVVGTGESNEQFF. The DNA of the CDR3 is TGCAGCGTTGTTGGGACAGGGGAGTCAAATGAGCAGTTCTTC.

V usage is TRBV9 and J usage is TRBJ2-2, with TRBD1 as a possible D gene (7 bases). This CDR3 has 13 amino acids. Trimming shortened V by 3 bases and J by 5 bases, and 8 bases separated the two germline ends. Germline CDR1 is SGDLS and CDR2 is YYNGEE. This CDR3 reads CASSAGGTGELFF. The CDR3 nucleotides read TGTGCCAGCAGCGCAGGGGGGACCGGGGAGCTGTTTTTT.

The gene calls are TRBV4-2 and TRBJ2-6; D may be TRBD2 (6 bases). Per germline, CDR1 LGHNA and CDR2 YNFKEQ. The CDR3 spans 19 residues. V was trimmed by 0 bases and J by 0 bases, leaving 15 bases between them. CDR3 residues: CASSQDLGSGRSGANVLTF. CDR3 DNA: TGTGCCAGCAGCCAAGATCTTGGTAGCGGACGCTCTGGGGCCAACGTCCTGACTTTC.

The DNA of the CDR3 is TGTGCCAGCAGCGTACACAGGGAGAACACTGAAGCTTTCTTT. The encoded protein is CASSVHRENTEAFF. V is TRBV9 and J is TRBJ1-1; weak D call: TRBD1 (6 bases). The CDR3 runs 14 residues. In germline, CDR1 is SGDLS, CDR2 YYNGEE. V was shortened by 1 base and J by 1 base, with 8 bases between the two germline ends.

This clone occurred a few times. The chain recombines TRBV18 with TRBJ2-2, with D possibly being TRBD2 (5 bases). Per germline, CDR1 KGHSH and CDR2 LQKENI. This CDR3 has 17 residues. V lost 3 bases and J 0 bases, leaving 14 bases between the germline ends. The CDR3 is CASSPLPTGANTGELFF. Here the CDR3 DNA reads TGTGCCAGCTCACCCCTCCCTACCGGGGCGAACACCGGGGAGCTGTTTTTT.

This chain links TRBV5-6 with TRBJ2-4, with TRBD1 matching 12 bases. Losses at the gene ends were 3 bases for V and 7 bases for J; bases not matched to a gene: 8. Germline V gene data show CDR1 as SGHDT and CDR2 as YYEEEE. The CDR3 has 16 residues. The CDR3 loop reads CASSYAGQGALNIQYF. Written as DNA, the CDR3 is TGTGCCAGCAGCTACGCGGGACAGGGGGCTCTGAACATTCAGTACTTC. The complete variable domain, with remaining parts taken from reference TRBV5-6 and TRBJ2-4, reads DAGVTQSPTHLIKTRGQQVTLRCSPKSGHDTVSWYQQALGQGPQFIFQYYEEEERQRGNFPDRFSGHQFPNYSSELNVNALLLGDSALYLCASSYAGQGALNIQYFGAGTRLSVL.

This rearrangement joins TRBV6-5 to TRBJ1-5; TRBD1 might be the D (6 bases). Germline V gene data show CDR1 as MNHEY and CDR2 as SVGAGI. This CDR3 comprises 15 residues. Trimming left V 4 bases short and J 5 bases short, with 15 bases between. In nucleotides, the CDR3 is TGTGCCAGCAGTTCGGGGGGCGGGCAGCATCAGCCCCAGCATTTT. Encoded protein: CASSSGGGQHQPQHF.